This TCR beta chain was captured in a study of CD8 T cells in ankylosing spondylitis. Germline CDR1 reads MNHEY; CDR2 reads SVGAGI. The CDR3 covers 12 residues. V was pared by 7 bases and J by 9 bases, with 13 bases between. This clonotype was recorded once. Its antigen is not identified. In making TCR beta libraries, quantitative 5'-RACE with molecular barcodes was used. TCRdb re-called the 5' RACE reads through MiXCR, storing one row per CDR3 protein. The data contain a few hundred thousand distinct CDR3 sequences, 20% to 25% of them singletons. The study, taken as a whole, reports: Earlier authors reported some of these motif variants in reactive arthritis synovial fluid and blood.

The receptor comes from a female donor with ankylosing spondylitis or in good health (not recorded which). Specimen: blood, either unsorted or a sorted T cell fraction (not recorded which). The V call is TRBV6-5, the J call TRBJ2-1; unclear D gene. The CDR3 is CASTPVLFEQFF. The CDR3, as DNA: TGTGCCAGCACTCCGGTTCTCTTTGAGCAGTTCTTC.